This T cell receptor (beta chain) stems from a study of regulatory T cells in long-lasting Graves disease. Trimming stripped 4 bases from V and 4 bases from J, with 11 bases between. The CDR3 is made up of 14 amino acids. Germline-derived CDR1 and CDR2 are WSHSY and SAAADI. Time point denoted: newly diagnosed GD, antithyroid drugs for less than 3 months. The TCR library was prepared using RNA isolated from PBMCs. CDR3-region Arm-PCR and iRepertoire HTBI primers produced the TCR beta libraries. A single record per CDR3 protein comes from TCRdb applying MiXCR to the multiplex PCR reads. Of some 230,000 distinct CDR3 sequences listed, about 16% are singletons. This clonotype was detected ten times or more.

The chain combines TRBV10-2 with TRBJ2-1, with a tentative D call TRBD1 (6 bases). Sample: peripheral blood mononuclear cells (PBMCs), taken at new diagnosis, from a patient treated with antithyroid drugs. This TCR came from a female donor with Graves disease. CDR3 nucleotide sequence: TGCGCCAGCAGTGTTCAGGGGCCTTACAATGAGCAGTTCTTC. Translation: CASSVQGPYNEQFF.